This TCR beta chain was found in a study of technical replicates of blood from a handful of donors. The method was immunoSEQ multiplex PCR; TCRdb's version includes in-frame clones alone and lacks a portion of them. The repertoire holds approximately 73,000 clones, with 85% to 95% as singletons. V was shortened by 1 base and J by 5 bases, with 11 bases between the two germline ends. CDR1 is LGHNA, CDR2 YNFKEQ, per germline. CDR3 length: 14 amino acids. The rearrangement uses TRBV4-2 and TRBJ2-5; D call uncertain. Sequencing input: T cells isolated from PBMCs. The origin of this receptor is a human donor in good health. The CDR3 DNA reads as TGTGCCAGCAGCCAAGTTGGGCCAGAGGAGACCCAGTACTTC. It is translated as CASSQVGPEETQYF.